The clone carrying this TCR beta chain was observed a few times. The antigen is undetermined. These data are taken from a study of beta chain features in type 1 diabetes. Study results and limitations: Resolution of whether HLA type affects TCRB rearrangement was not achieved here. Within the patient group, naive, central memory and Treg TCRB repertoires appeared more similar to each other than within healthy donors.

V lost 6 bases, J lost 5 bases, and 13 bases lay in between. Germline values: CDR1 ENHRY, CDR2 SYGVKD. The CDR3 runs 14 residues. Reverse transcription of all isolated RNA meant that expressed TCRB transcripts were sequenced. Libraries were prepared by immunoSEQ multiplex PCR; TCRdb keeps only in-frame clonotypes and omits some of them. The table records 200,000 to 300,000 clones, 12% to 15% of them present only once. The genes are TRBV10-3 and TRBJ1-4, with D possibly being TRBD1 (6 bases). The origin of this receptor is a middle-aged woman in good health. Input material: naive CD4+ T cells from blood. CDR3 protein: CAISPMGANEKLFF. The CDR3 DNA reads as TGTGCCATCAGCCCGATGGGGGCAAATGAAAAACTGTTTTTT.